Each of the 20 T cell receptor beta chains below was sequenced from the same sample in a study of cytomegalovirus exposure and HLA in healthy donors (dated by TCRdb to 2016 to 2017). The library was built by means of the immunoSEQ multiplex PCR assay. A mixture of 60 forward primers for TCR Vbeta segments and 13 reverse primers for TCR Jbeta segments was used in the multiplex PCR. TCRdb stores this immuneACCESS table with in-frame sequences only. Part of the clones is absent; in the studies checked, under half of the shortfall reflects unresolved V genes, and no reason is known for the rest. Present in this sample are around 85,000 clones, around 80% of which were seen just once. The top ten clones comprise roughly 25% of the sample. Sequencing used PBMCs. The receptors come from a woman between 50 and 59 years old in good health and CMV-seropositive.

The chain is built from TRBV2 and TRBJ1-5, with D perhaps TRBD1 (5 bases). The CDR3 loop spans 14 amino acids. V was clipped by 5 bases and J by 0 bases, with 8 bases between them. In germline, CDR1 is SNHLY, CDR2 FYNNEI. CDR3 residues: CASSRTPSNQPQHF. The DNA of the CDR3 is TGTGCCAGCAGTCGGACACCTAGCAATCAGCCCCAGCATTTT.

The chain joins TRBV2 to TRBJ2-7; tentative D call: TRBD1 (6 bases). Germline lookup yields CDR1 SNHLY and CDR2 FYNNEI. V was shortened by 6 bases and J by 4 bases, with 16 bases between the two germline ends. There are 14 residues in the CDR3. The DNA of the CDR3 is TGTGCCAGCAGACTCCAGGGGAGTGGTTACGAGCAGTACTTC. Amino acids: CASRLQGSGYEQYF.

The rearrangement joins TRBV5-1 to TRBJ2-1; the D is unclear. This CDR3 spans 15 amino acids. Germline CDR1 is SGHRS and CDR2 is YFSETQ. With 0 bases removed from V and 4 bases from J, the gap between germline ends came to 11 bases. In DNA, the CDR3 is TGCGCCAGCAGCTTGGCTTCTCCCGCGTACAATGAGCAGTTCTTC. Amino acid sequence: CASSLASPAYNEQFF.

The chain combines TRBV7-6 with TRBJ2-5; 7 positions match TRBD1. The length of the CDR3 is 14 residues. Trimming removed 4 bases from V and 1 base from J; junction bases left unmatched: 3. Germline lookup yields CDR1 SGHVS and CDR2 FNYEAQ. CDR3 sequence: CASSSGTAQETQYF. DNA for the CDR3: TGTGCCAGCAGCTCAGGGACAGCCCAAGAGACCCAGTACTTC.

V usage is TRBV5-1 and J usage is TRBJ1-2, with D unclear. The CDR3 extends over 11 amino acids. Trimming removed 0 bases at V and 14 bases at J, with 11 bases between. CDR1 is SGHRS and CDR2 is YFSETQ in the germline V gene. In DNA form, the CDR3 reads TGCGCCAGCAGCTTGGATGCGGATGAAACCTTC. As protein: CASSLDADETF.

The chain couples TRBV5-1 to TRBJ2-3; 10 bases are a match to TRBD2. V gave up 7 bases and J gave up 5 bases; unmatched junction bases: 10. Germline assignment: CDR1 SGHRS and CDR2 YFSETQ. This CDR3 is built from 15 residues. DNA for the CDR3: TGCGCCAGCCACGACAGCGGGGGGGCTGGAGATACGCAGTATTTT. It is translated as CASHDSGGAGDTQYF.

The chain links TRBV5-6 to TRBJ1-2, with TRBD1 as a possible D gene (6 bases). The germline V and J ends were trimmed by 2 bases and 3 bases, with 20 bases remaining between them. Germline V gives CDR1 SGHDT, CDR2 YYEEEE. The CDR3 contains 17 residues. CDR3 in DNA: TGTGCCAGCAGCTTCTCGAGGACAGATGGAAGGTACTATGGCTACACCTTC. Residues: CASSFSRTDGRYYGYTF. Filled out from reference TRBV5-6 and TRBJ1-2, the complete variable domain reads DAGVTQSPTHLIKTRGQQVTLRCSPKSGHDTVSWYQQALGQGPQFIFQYYEEEERQRGNFPDRFSGHQFPNYSSELNVNALLLGDSALYLCASSFSRTDGRYYGYTFGSGTRLTVV.

The CDR3 DNA reads as TGTGCCAGCAGTGAACGAGAGGATCAGCCCCAGCATTTT. It translates to CASSEREDQPQHF. V gene TRBV6-4 combines with J gene TRBJ1-5; D is ambiguous. Deletions cut 3 bases from V and 5 bases from J, with 8 bases between. Per germline, CDR1 MRHNA and CDR2 SNTAGT. This CDR3 is built from 13 residues.

CDR3 loop: CAIGRDSDTEAFF. The CDR3 nucleotides read TGTGCCATCGGGCGGGACAGTGACACTGAAGCTTTCTTT. The chain carries TRBV10-3 and TRBJ1-1; 7 positions match TRBD1. The CDR3 runs to 13 residues. V gave up 8 bases and J gave up 3 bases; unmatched junction bases: 6. Germline CDR1 ENHRY, CDR2 SYGVKD.

There are a few counts of this clone. The V call is TRBV18, the J call TRBJ2-7; a possible D gene is TRBD2 (7 bases). CDR1 and CDR2 from the germline V gene are KGHSH and LQKENI. The CDR3 extends over 15 amino acids. V was shortened by 1 base and J by 1 base, with 11 bases between the two germline ends. CDR3 loop: CASSPQGGGSYEQYV. CDR3 DNA: TGTGCCAGCTCACCACAAGGGGGAGGGTCCTACGAGCAGTACGTC.

V usage is TRBV19 and J usage is TRBJ2-3, with 7 bases matching TRBD2. The CDR3 spans 15 residues. CDR1 is LNHDA, CDR2 SQIVND, per germline (reference sequence). V gave up 6 bases and J gave up 4 bases; unmatched junction bases: 10. The CDR3 DNA reads TGTGCCAGTAGGAGAGAGGGAGGGCCAGCAGATACGCAGTATTTT. It is translated as CASRREGGPADTQYF.

The chain couples TRBV7-6 to TRBJ2-3; a weak D match, TRBD1 (5 bases). This CDR3 spans 14 amino acids. CDR1 and CDR2 (germline): SGHVS, FNYEAQ. Trimming cost V 5 bases and J 4 bases, with 13 bases left between them. The CDR3 sequence is CASSPLPGSDTQYF. The CDR3 DNA follows: TGTGCCAGCAGCCCACTACCAGGGTCAGATACGCAGTATTTT.

V usage is TRBV2 and J usage is TRBJ2-2; D might be TRBD2 (6 bases). CDR1 and CDR2 (germline): SNHLY, FYNNEI. The CDR3 totals 15 residues. The V end lost 5 bases, the J end lost 2 bases, and 12 bases lay between the germline ends. The CDR3 reads CASSKPGLNTGELFF. The DNA for the CDR3 is TGTGCCAGCAGTAAACCGGGACTCAACACCGGGGAGCTGTTTTTT.

The chain carries TRBV5-1 and TRBJ1-6; 7 nucleotides align to TRBD1. Germline CDR1 reads SGHRS; CDR2 reads YFSETQ. The ends lost 1 base at V and 9 bases at J; junction bases unmatched: 10. CDR3 length: 16 amino acids. As DNA, the CDR3 is TGCGCCAGCAGCTTGTCCGGGGACAGAAGTTTTTCACCCCTCCACTTT. Residues: CASSLSGDRSFSPLHF.

The rearrangement joins TRBV11-2 to TRBJ1-1; D ambiguous. The V gene's germline CDR1 is SGHAT and CDR2 FQNNGV. V shed 0 bases and J shed 2 bases, with 10 bases lying between them. This CDR3 spans 15 amino acids. The CDR3 spells CASSLDLAVNTEAFF. In DNA, the CDR3 is TGTGCCAGCAGCTTAGATCTCGCGGTTAACACTGAAGCTTTCTTT.

The chain carries TRBV14 and TRBJ1-1; perhaps TRBD1 as D (6 bases). Germline V lookup: CDR1 SGHDN, CDR2 FVKESK. V lost 4 bases, J lost 5 bases, and 14 bases lay in between. The CDR3 sequence is 14 residues long. The CDR3 DNA follows: TGTGCCAGCAGCCCGGACAGTTCTAGAACTGAAGCTTTCTTT. The encoded protein is CASSPDSSRTEAFF.

The chain employs TRBV6-6 and TRBJ1-2; D might be TRBD1 (6 bases). There are 16 residues in the CDR3. V shed 4 bases and J shed 3 bases, with 18 bases lying between them. CDR1 is MNHNY and CDR2 is SVGAGI in the germline V gene (reference sequence). CDR3 amino acids: CASSSGGQSNDYGYTF. Written as DNA, the CDR3 is TGTGCCAGCAGTTCCGGTGGACAGAGTAACGACTATGGCTACACCTTC.

V gene TRBV5-1 combines with J gene TRBJ2-7; 10 bases are shared with TRBD2. Per germline, CDR1 SGHRS and CDR2 YFSETQ. CDR3 size: 16 residues. The V and J ends lost 2 bases and 0 bases, in that order; junction bases with no gene match: 5. CDR3 sequence: CASSFSSGGSSYEQYF. For the CDR3, the DNA is TGCGCCAGCAGCTTCTCTAGCGGGGGTAGCTCCTACGAGCAGTACTTC.

This clone was detected only a few times. The chain uses TRBV4-2 and TRBJ1-2; 7 nucleotides line up with TRBD1. Germline V lookup: CDR1 LGHNA, CDR2 YNFKEQ. The CDR3 covers 15 residues. The V segment lost 4 bases and the J segment 1 base; nucleotides outside the gene matches: 6. The chain's CDR3 is CASSPVRGSNYGYTF. The CDR3 DNA reads as TGTGCCAGCAGCCCCGTCAGGGGGAGTAACTATGGCTACACCTTC.

A few counts support this clone. The genes are TRBV5-1 and TRBJ2-3; 9 bases map to TRBD1. Germline V gene data show CDR1 as SGHRS and CDR2 as YFSETQ. The trim removed 5 bases at V and 1 base at J, leaving 5 bases unmatched. This CDR3 has 15 amino acids. CDR3 coding DNA: TGCGCCAGCAGAATCACAGGGGGCCGCACAGATACGCAGTATTTT. It yields the protein CASRITGGRTDTQYF.